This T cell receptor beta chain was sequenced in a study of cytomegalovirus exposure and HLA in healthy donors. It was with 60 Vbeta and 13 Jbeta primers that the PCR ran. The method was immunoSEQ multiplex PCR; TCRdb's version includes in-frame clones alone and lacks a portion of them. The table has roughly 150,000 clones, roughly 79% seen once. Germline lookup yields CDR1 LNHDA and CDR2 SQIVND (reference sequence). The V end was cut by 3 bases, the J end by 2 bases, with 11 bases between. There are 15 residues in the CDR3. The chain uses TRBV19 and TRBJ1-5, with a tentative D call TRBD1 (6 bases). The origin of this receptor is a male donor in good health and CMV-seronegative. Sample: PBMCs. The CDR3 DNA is TGTGCCAGTAGTATGGCACAGGGAGGCAATCAGCCCCAGCATTTT. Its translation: CASSMAQGGNQPQHF.